The 27 T cell receptor beta chains in this list originate from one sample, sequenced in a study of shared clonotypes between healthy human individuals. Naive CD8 cells comprised CD45RO-negative, CCR7-positively selected cells, excluding terminally differentiated effector memory CD45RA+ cells. Data came from immunoSEQ multiplex PCR; TCRdb stores just in-frame clones and leaves some out. The sample has about 2 million clones, just under 95% seen once. Sequences were obtained from naive CD8+ T cells sorted from blood. The receptors were gathered from a man between 18 and 35 years old in good health.

V and J are TRBV9 and TRBJ2-1; 9 nucleotides agree with TRBD2. This CDR3 comprises 18 residues. Germline values: CDR1 SGDLS, CDR2 YYNGEE. V lost 4 bases to trimming and J lost 12 bases; unmatched junction nucleotides: 23. Written as DNA, the CDR3 is TGTGCCAGCAGCCCCCTCGGGGGTGAGACTAGCGGCCCCCCGGGGCAGTTCTTC. Its translation is CASSPLGGETSGPPGQFF.

The chain employs TRBV9 and TRBJ1-6, with D possibly TRBD1 on 6 matching bases. The CDR3 consists of 17 residues. V lost 3 bases, J lost 5 bases, and 18 bases lay in between. Germline CDR1 and CDR2: SGDLS and YYNGEE. CDR3 loop: CASSAKLTGMNNSPLHF. CDR3 DNA sequence: TGTGCCAGCAGCGCAAAGTTGACAGGAATGAATAATTCACCCCTCCACTTT.

The V gene is TRBV9, the J gene TRBJ2-1; tentatively, D is TRBD1 (5 bases). The CDR3 totals 14 residues. The V and J ends lost 0 bases and 3 bases respectively, with 7 bases between them. Germline V gives CDR1 SGDLS, CDR2 YYNGEE. CDR3 protein: CASSVEDNYNEQFF. CDR3 nucleotides: TGTGCCAGCAGCGTAGAGGACAACTACAATGAGCAGTTCTTC.

The rearrangement joins TRBV13 to TRBJ1-2; D ambiguous. V was pared by 0 bases and J by 1 base, with 18 bases between. The length of the CDR3 is 18 residues. The germline V gene encodes CDR1 PRHDT and CDR2 FYEKMQ (reference sequence). The CDR3 sequence is CASSLGPGSGVVNYGYTF. The CDR3 coding sequence is TGTGCCAGCAGCTTAGGCCCTGGGTCCGGGGTGGTTAACTATGGCTACACCTTC.

The V call is TRBV11-2, the J call TRBJ2-4; 7 bases are a match to TRBD1. Unmatched junction bases numbered 2, after V lost 1 base and J lost 11 bases. Looked up from germline, CDR1 is SGHAT and CDR2 is FQNNGV. This CDR3 is 12 amino acids long. CDR3 coding DNA: TGTGCCAGCAGCTTAGCGGACAGGTTTCAGTACTTC. Translation gives CASSLADRFQYF.

As regards this clone: Other nucleotide sequences from this sample produce the same CDR3. The CDR3 region is CASSSPGQGATNEKLFF. CDR3 coding DNA: TGTGCCAGCAGCTCGCCGGGACAGGGTGCAACTAATGAAAAACTGTTTTTT. The chain couples TRBV5-6 to TRBJ1-4; 9 bases map to TRBD1. Trimming removed 3 bases from V and 0 bases from J; junction bases left unmatched: 6. CDR1 and CDR2 (germline): SGHDT, YYEEEE. CDR3 length: 17 residues. The full variable domain, in which reference TRBV5-6 and TRBJ1-4 provide the parts outside the CDR3, is DAGVTQSPTHLIKTRGQQVTLRCSPKSGHDTVSWYQQALGQGPQFIFQYYEEEERQRGNFPDRFSGHQFPNYSSELNVNALLLGDSALYLCASSSPGQGATNEKLFFGSGTQLSVL.

This chain links TRBV5-1 with TRBJ1-5, with 7 bases identical to TRBD1. Trimming took 0 bases from V and 5 from J; bases not matched to a gene: 5. Germline V gene lookup returns CDR1 SGHRS and CDR2 YFSETQ. The CDR3 is 15 residues long. CDR3 region: CASSLEGAGYQPQHF. The CDR3 nucleotides read TGCGCCAGCAGCTTGGAGGGGGCAGGTTATCAGCCCCAGCATTTT.

The count of this clone is one. The chain has TRBV28 and TRBJ1-1; no reliable D call. Trimming pared 2 bases from V and 4 bases from J, leaving 11 bases between. CDR3 length: 14 amino acids. Germline-derived CDR1 and CDR2 are MDHEN and SYDVKM. The chain's CDR3 is CASSLRITPTEAFF. The CDR3 DNA is TGTGCCAGCAGTTTAAGGATTACACCCACTGAAGCTTTCTTT.

The chain recombines TRBV29-1 with TRBJ1-6; a weak D match, TRBD1 (6 bases). This CDR3 region has 16 residues. Germline CDR1 reads SQVTM; CDR2 reads ANQGSEA. Trimming removed 8 bases from V and 4 bases from J, with 21 bases in between. This CDR3 reads CSPPDRGGHYNSPLHF. CDR3 nucleotide sequence: TGCAGCCCACCGGATCGGGGGGGACATTATAATTCACCCCTCCACTTT.

The gene calls are TRBV27 and TRBJ2-5, with 9 bases lining up with TRBD1. This CDR3 is built from 16 residues. J was trimmed by 1 base and V by 5 bases; bases with no gene match: 8. CDR1 and CDR2 from the germline V gene are MNHEY and SMNVEV (reference sequence). CDR3 sequence reads: CASSATGGTVQETQYF. The CDR3 DNA is TGTGCCAGCAGTGCAACAGGGGGCACGGTCCAAGAGACCCAGTACTTC.

CDR3 sequence: CASSKSGGAYEQYF. CDR3 in DNA: TGTGCCAGTAGCAAATCAGGGGGTGCCTACGAGCAGTACTTC. The V and J genes are TRBV19 and TRBJ2-7; the match to TRBD1 covers 7 bases. V shed 6 bases and J 2 bases; nucleotides not matched to a gene: 7. Germline V gene data show CDR1 as LNHDA and CDR2 as SQIVND (reference sequence). CDR3 length: 14 amino acids.

The chain's CDR3 is CAIRDSTDTQYF. CDR3 DNA sequence: TGTGCCATCAGAGACTCCACAGATACGCAGTATTTT. The chain couples TRBV10-3 to TRBJ2-3, with D unresolved. In germline, CDR1 is ENHRY, CDR2 SYGVKD. V lost 6 bases to trimming and J lost 2 bases, with 6 bases between them. The CDR3 consists of 12 residues.

The rearrangement joins TRBV10-1 to TRBJ1-3, with D possibly matching TRBD1 (5 bases). Trimming removed 8 bases from V and 7 bases from J, with 12 bases in between. The CDR3 is 12 amino acids. CDR1 is WNHNN and CDR2 is SYGVQD in the germline V gene (reference sequence). The CDR3 nucleotides are TGCGCCAGCGGGGACCATACGAACACCATATATTTT. Protein sequence: CASGDHTNTIYF.

The V gene is TRBV6-6, the J gene TRBJ2-2, with TRBD1 matching 7 bases. The CDR3 is made up of 14 amino acids. The V segment lost 8 bases and the J segment 4 bases; nucleotides outside the gene matches: 7. Per germline, CDR1 MNHNY and CDR2 SVGAGI (reference sequence). Written as DNA, the CDR3 is TGTGCCAGCGCTGGGACAGCCTCCACCGGGGAGCTGTTTTTT. Encoded protein: CASAGTASTGELFF.

The chain is built from TRBV27 and TRBJ2-7, with 7 bases identical to TRBD1. With 1 base clipped from V and 3 bases from J, the junction kept 6 bases outside the gene matches. This CDR3 is 15 amino acids long. The germline CDR1 and CDR2 sequences are MNHEY and SMNVEV (reference sequence). The CDR3 is CASSLWQGVYYEQYF. The CDR3 DNA is TGTGCCAGCAGTTTATGGCAGGGGGTATACTACGAGCAGTACTTC.

This chain connects TRBV7-3 to TRBJ2-1; D could derive from TRBD1 or TRBD2 (5 bases each). CDR3 size: 15 residues. Deletions cut 2 bases from V and 4 bases from J, with 12 bases between. CDR1 and CDR2 (germline): SGHTA, FQGTGA. The CDR3 DNA sequence: TGTGCCAGCAGCTTAGAAGGGGACGGATACAATGAGCAGTTCTTC. Its translation: CASSLEGDGYNEQFF.

This chain uses TRBV27 with TRBJ1-6, with D possibly being TRBD1 (5 bases). Germline-derived CDR1 and CDR2 are MNHEY and SMNVEV (reference sequence). The V end lost 5 bases, the J end lost 9 bases, and 14 bases lay between the germline ends. The CDR3 spans 14 residues. CDR3 in DNA: TGTGCCAGCAGTCCCGGGATGGGGGGTTCACCCCTCCACTTT. It encodes CASSPGMGGSPLHF.

The genes are TRBV4-2 and TRBJ1-2; 8 nucleotides match TRBD1. J was trimmed by 5 bases and V by 0 bases; bases with no gene match: 14. Germline lookup yields CDR1 LGHNA and CDR2 YNFKEQ. This CDR3 spans 18 amino acids. The DNA of the CDR3 is TGTGCCAGCAGCCAAGACCCATGGGCAGGGGGCGCAGGGTATGGCTACACCTTC. This translates into CASSQDPWAGGAGYGYTF.

The chain joins TRBV2 to TRBJ2-1, with 11 bases fitting TRBD1. The CDR3 runs 18 residues. Germline trimming cut 1 base from V and 2 bases from J; bases unmatched to any gene: 7. Germline-derived CDR1 and CDR2 are SNHLY and FYNNEI. The DNA for the CDR3 is TGTGCCAGCAGTGAAGTCGTAGGGGGACAGGGGGCCTACAATGAGCAGTTCTTC. Encoded protein: CASSEVVGGQGAYNEQFF.

V and J are TRBV14 and TRBJ1-6, with 8 bases fitting TRBD1. Germline trimming cut 3 bases from V and 6 bases from J; bases unmatched to any gene: 1. The CDR3 is 14 residues long. Germline V gene sequence: CDR1 SGHDN, CDR2 FVKESK. The CDR3 loop reads CASSQTGVNSPLHF. The DNA of the CDR3 is TGTGCCAGCAGCCAGACAGGGGTTAATTCACCCCTCCACTTT.

V and J are TRBV11-2 and TRBJ2-7; 7 bases match TRBD2. The V segment lost 5 bases and the J segment 5 bases; nucleotides outside the gene matches: 9. The CDR3 sequence is 14 residues long. Germline CDR1 reads SGHAT; CDR2 reads FQNNGV. The DNA for the CDR3 is TGTGCCAGCAGCCCTAAGGGAGGGGTCGACGAGCAGTACTTC. This sequence encodes CASSPKGGVDEQYF.

As concerns this clone: This CDR3 is also generated by other DNA sequences in the sample. The V and J genes are TRBV5-6 and TRBJ2-7; unclear D gene. Trimming took 0 bases from V and 3 from J, leaving 7 bases between them. Germline CDR1 SGHDT, CDR2 YYEEEE. This CDR3 has 13 amino acids. The CDR3 DNA is TGTGCCAGCAGCTTGGGAAGCTACTACGAGCAGTACTTC. This translates into CASSLGSYYEQYF.

The chain employs TRBV27 and TRBJ2-2; TRBD2 matches 8 bases. V lost 6 bases, J lost 1 base, and 7 bases stayed unmatched. The length of the CDR3 is 16 residues. Germline V gene sequence: CDR1 MNHEY, CDR2 SMNVEV (reference sequence). The CDR3 DNA reads TGTGCCAGCAGGAGGGAGCGGGAGTTGAACACCGGGGAGCTGTTTTTT. Protein product: CASRRERELNTGELFF.

V and J are TRBV14 and TRBJ1-3; D uncertain. V was cut by 0 bases and J by 2 bases, with 8 bases left in between. Germline V lookup: CDR1 SGHDN, CDR2 FVKESK. This CDR3 is built from 15 residues. As DNA, the CDR3 is TGTGCCAGCAGCCAAGAGGGTACTACTGGAAACACCATATATTTT. It codes for CASSQEGTTGNTIYF.

The rearrangement uses TRBV6-5 and TRBJ2-5; D may be TRBD2 (6 bases). Germline V lookup: CDR1 MNHEY, CDR2 SVGAGI. V was clipped by 8 bases and J by 2 bases, with 18 bases between them. This CDR3 region has 15 residues. In nucleotides, the CDR3 is TGTGCCAGCGGGGATGCCTTCGCGGGGCAAGAGACCCAGTACTTC. It specifies CASGDAFAGQETQYF.

V and J are TRBV6-5 and TRBJ2-2; 7 nucleotides agree with TRBD2. The germline V gene has CDR1 MNHEY and CDR2 SVGAGI. The CDR3 spans 16 residues. Trimming at V came to 0 bases and at J to 3 bases, leaving 4 bases not matched to a gene. The CDR3 coding sequence is TGTGCCAGCAGTTACTCGACTAGCAGCTACACCGGGGAGCTGTTTTTT. Amino acid sequence: CASSYSTSSYTGELFF.

The rearrangement joins TRBV11-2 to TRBJ1-2; perhaps TRBD1 as D (6 bases). CDR1 and CDR2 from the germline V gene are SGHAT and FQNNGV. This CDR3 is built from 15 residues. Deletions cut 5 bases from V and 6 bases from J, with 19 bases between. CDR3 sequence (DNA): TGTGCCAGCAGCCATATGGACAGAGGGAGAGATGGCTACACCTTC. The encoded protein is CASSHMDRGRDGYTF.